The 27 T cell receptor beta chains below all came from one sample that was sequenced in a study of cytomegalovirus exposure and HLA in healthy donors. Both 60 Vbeta primers and 13 Jbeta primers went into the PCR. The protocol was immunoSEQ multiplex PCR, while the TCRdb copy is restricted to in-frame clones and leaves out a portion. This sample's table has roughly 150,000 clones. The sample taken for sequencing was PBMCs. The receptors come from a woman aged 50 to 60 in good health and CMV-seronegative.

The chain employs TRBV5-6 and TRBJ2-1, with TRBD1 identical over 8 bases. Germline CDR1 is SGHDT and CDR2 is YYEEEE. The CDR3 runs to 17 residues. V shed 1 base, J shed 0 bases, and the junction held 6 bases outside the gene matches. The CDR3 reads CASSLNRGEFSYNEQFF. The CDR3 DNA sequence: TGTGCCAGCAGCTTGAACAGGGGGGAATTCTCCTACAATGAGCAGTTCTTC.

The gene calls are TRBV6-5 and TRBJ1-2; a weak D match, TRBD1 (5 bases). V lost 6 bases and J lost 2, with 10 bases in between. In germline, CDR1 is MNHEY, CDR2 SVGAGI. The CDR3 contains 13 residues. The CDR3 coding sequence is TGTGCCAGCAGAATGACAGTCAACTATGGCTACACCTTC. Amino acid sequence: CASRMTVNYGYTF.

The chain uses TRBV6-1 and TRBJ2-7, with TRBD1 identical over 8 bases. J gave up 3 bases and V 7 bases, and 8 bases lay outside the gene matches. Germline V gene data show CDR1 as MNHNS and CDR2 as SASEGT. This CDR3 is built from 14 residues. The CDR3 region is CASIPTGGIYEQYF. In DNA form, the CDR3 reads TGTGCCAGCATCCCTACAGGGGGTATCTACGAGCAGTACTTC.

This chain joins TRBV27 and TRBJ1-5; D is unresolved. Germline V CDR1 and CDR2: MNHEY, SMNVEV (reference sequence). Trimming removed 2 bases at V and 9 bases at J, with 11 bases between. CDR3 size: 13 residues. This CDR3 is CASSLQALGPQHF. Here the CDR3 DNA reads TGTGCCAGCAGTTTACAGGCTTTAGGGCCCCAGCATTTT.

In nucleotides, the CDR3 is TGTGCCAGCAGCATCAGACAGGGAGATACGCAGTATTTT. The encoded protein is CASSIRQGDTQYF. The V and J genes are TRBV9 and TRBJ2-3; TRBD1 aligns across 7 bases. V gave up 4 bases and J gave up 5 bases; unmatched junction bases: 4. The CDR3 covers 13 residues. Germline lookup yields CDR1 SGDLS and CDR2 YYNGEE.

V gene TRBV7-2 combines with J gene TRBJ2-7, with 9 positions matching TRBD2. This CDR3 region has 15 residues. Trimming at V came to 4 bases and at J to 0 bases, leaving 4 bases not matched to a gene. Germline V CDR1 and CDR2: SGHTA, FQGNSA. In DNA form, the CDR3 reads TGTGCCAGCAGCTCTTCGGGACTAGCCTCCTACGAGCAGTACTTC. Protein sequence: CASSSSGLASYEQYF.

The chain has TRBV18 and TRBJ2-3; 7 positions agree with TRBD2. The germline gives CDR1 KGHSH, CDR2 LQKENI. V lost 6 bases, J lost 4 bases, and 7 bases stayed unmatched. CDR3 length equals 14 residues. CDR3 protein: CASSPGAGADTQYF. The CDR3 DNA is TGTGCCAGCTCGCCGGGCGCGGGAGCAGATACGCAGTATTTT.

The chain joins TRBV9 to TRBJ2-1, with 8 positions matching TRBD1. There are 16 residues in the CDR3. In germline, CDR1 is SGDLS, CDR2 YYNGEE. V was pared by 3 bases and J by 1 base, with 6 bases of the junction left unmatched. The CDR3: CASSERTGRSYNEQFF. Here the CDR3 DNA reads TGTGCCAGCAGCGAAAGGACAGGGAGATCCTACAATGAGCAGTTCTTC.

The chain recombines TRBV28 with TRBJ2-7, with 7 bases fitting TRBD2. The CDR3 totals 14 residues. The V and J ends lost 8 bases and 5 bases, in that order; junction bases with no gene match: 12. Germline V CDR1 and CDR2: MDHEN, SYDVKM. The DNA of the CDR3 is TGTGCCAGCGCTAAGGCGGGGGAAGGGAACGAGCAGTACTTC. Protein sequence: CASAKAGEGNEQYF.

The gene calls are TRBV6-5 and TRBJ2-3; 13 positions match TRBD2. The CDR3 runs 16 residues. Germline V lookup: CDR1 MNHEY, CDR2 SVGAGI. After removal of 4 bases from V and 7 bases from J, the junction contained 8 bases not matched to a gene. CDR3 DNA sequence: TGTGCCAGCAGTTCAGTACTAGCGGGAGGGCAAAATACGCAGTATTTT. Encoded protein: CASSSVLAGGQNTQYF.

The chain joins TRBV2 to TRBJ2-1; 10 bases match TRBD2. The V segment lost 1 base and the J segment 7 bases; nucleotides outside the gene matches: 4. Germline CDR1 is SNHLY and CDR2 is FYNNEI. CDR3 length: 15 amino acids. In DNA, the CDR3 is TGTGCCAGCAGTGAAGAACTAGCGGGAAGGAATGAGCAGTTCTTC. It yields the protein CASSEELAGRNEQFF.

The gene calls are TRBV11-2 and TRBJ2-3; TRBD2 might be the D (5 bases). Looked up from germline, CDR1 is SGHAT and CDR2 is FQNNGV. The CDR3 has 14 amino acids. The germline V and J ends were trimmed by 1 base and 3 bases, with 8 bases remaining between them. This CDR3 is CASSLVQRTDTQYF. The CDR3 DNA follows: TGTGCCAGCAGCTTAGTCCAGCGGACAGATACGCAGTATTTT.

The chain links TRBV2 to TRBJ1-2; TRBD1 agrees at 7 bases. The CDR3 has 12 residues. Germline V gives CDR1 SNHLY, CDR2 FYNNEI. V was clipped by 5 bases and J by 8 bases; unmatched bases: 5. The DNA of the CDR3 is TGTGCCAGCAGTTTCACAGGGGACGGCTACACCTTC. Encoded protein: CASSFTGDGYTF.

The chain combines TRBV10-3 with TRBJ1-1; D may be TRBD1 (6 bases). This CDR3 spans 12 amino acids. V lost 6 bases and J lost 2, with 7 bases in between. CDR1 ENHRY and CDR2 SYGVKD come from the germline V gene. CDR3 in DNA: TGTGCCATCAGCAGGGGAAACACTGAAGCTTTCTTT. This translates into CAISRGNTEAFF.

The chain joins TRBV5-6 to TRBJ2-7; 9 positions agree with TRBD2. The J segment lost 1 base and the V segment lost 4 bases, leaving 3 bases of the junction unmatched. Germline V gene sequence: CDR1 SGHDT, CDR2 YYEEEE. The CDR3 loop spans 14 amino acids. The CDR3 region has the DNA TGTGCCAGCAGCGAGCTAGCGGGATCCTACGAGCAGTACTTC. Translated: CASSELAGSYEQYF.

V usage is TRBV7-8 and J usage is TRBJ1-2; D uncertain. V was pared by 4 bases and J by 8 bases, with 8 bases between. Germline CDR1 is SGHVS and CDR2 is FQNEAQ. The CDR3 covers 11 residues. In DNA, the CDR3 is TGTGCCAGCAGCTCCCCGGGAGGCTACACCTTC. This gives the protein CASSSPGGYTF. Using reference TRBV7-8 and TRBJ1-2 for the parts outside the CDR3, the full variable domain is GAGVSQSPRYKVAKRGQDVALRCDPISGHVSLFWYQQALGQGPEFLTYFQNEAQLDKSGLPSDRFFAERPEGSVSTLKIQRTQQEDSAVYLCASSSPGGYTFGSGTRLTVV.

CDR3 region: CASSQDEDRGGSPLHF. CDR3 bases: TGCGCCAGCAGCCAAGATGAGGACAGGGGAGGATCACCCCTCCACTTT. The chain links TRBV4-1 to TRBJ1-6; 9 bases are shared with TRBD1. Trimming removed 0 bases from V and 10 bases from J; junction bases left unmatched: 7. Germline V gene lookup returns CDR1 MGHRA and CDR2 YSYEKL. The CDR3 runs to 16 residues.

This rearrangement joins TRBV5-1 to TRBJ2-3; 9 nucleotides line up with TRBD1. Losses at the gene ends were 3 bases for V and 7 bases for J; bases not matched to a gene: 12. This CDR3 spans 16 amino acids. From germline, CDR1 is SGHRS and CDR2 YFSETQ. The CDR3 loop is CASSSYGWDRENTQYF. In nucleotides, the CDR3 is TGCGCCAGCAGCTCCTACGGATGGGACAGGGAGAATACGCAGTATTTT.

The CDR3 DNA reads TGTGCCAGCAGTTCGGGACAGAACACCGGGGAGCTGTTTTTT. Protein: CASSSGQNTGELFF. The chain employs TRBV28 and TRBJ2-2, with D perhaps TRBD1 (6 bases). Deletions cut 4 bases from V and 1 base from J, with 7 bases between. There are 14 residues in the CDR3. In germline, CDR1 is MDHEN, CDR2 SYDVKM.

This chain links TRBV28 with TRBJ1-1, with D possibly being TRBD1 (6 bases). From germline, CDR1 is MDHEN and CDR2 SYDVKM. The CDR3 covers 15 residues. V dropped 5 bases and J dropped 0 bases, with 13 bases sitting between them. CDR3 sequence (DNA): TGTGCCAGCAGTCTAACAGACAGGTTGAACACTGAAGCTTTCTTT. Protein product: CASSLTDRLNTEAFF.

The rearrangement links TRBV19 to TRBJ2-7; the D gene is possibly TRBD2 (6 bases). In germline, CDR1 is LNHDA, CDR2 SQIVND (reference sequence). CDR3 length: 14 residues. V was cut by 3 bases and J by 0 bases, with 9 bases left in between. This CDR3 reads CASSIFGSSYEQYF. CDR3 nucleotide sequence: TGTGCCAGTAGTATTTTCGGGAGCTCCTACGAGCAGTACTTC.

The chain has TRBV5-6 and TRBJ1-2; D call uncertain. V shed 4 bases and J shed 4 bases, with 11 bases lying between them. The germline V gene encodes CDR1 SGHDT and CDR2 YYEEEE. The CDR3 consists of 13 residues. The CDR3 reads CASSPGGLYGYTF. The CDR3 bases are TGTGCCAGCAGCCCCGGCGGACTCTATGGCTACACCTTC.

The V gene is TRBV7-9, the J gene TRBJ1-1; 7 bases line up with TRBD1. V was clipped by 1 base and J by 6 bases; unmatched bases: 5. Germline V gives CDR1 SEHNR, CDR2 FQNEAQ (reference sequence). The CDR3 runs 14 residues. The CDR3 DNA follows: TGTGCCAGCAGCTTAGACAGGGGATTCTCTGAAGCTTTCTTT. This gives the protein CASSLDRGFSEAFF.

The DNA of the CDR3 is TGTGCCAGCAGCTCGCCTTGGGGGGGCCGCACAGATACGCAGTATTTT. Translation: CASSSPWGGRTDTQYF. The J gene is TRBJ2-3, the V gene TRBV7-9; tentative D call: TRBD2 (7 bases). The germline V gene encodes CDR1 SEHNR and CDR2 FQNEAQ (reference sequence). V was shortened by 4 bases and J by 1 base, with 15 bases between the two germline ends. This CDR3 has 16 residues.

CDR3 in amino acids: CASSRSGSRDNEQFF. CDR3 bases: TGTGCCAGCAGCCGTAGCGGGAGTCGGGACAATGAGCAGTTCTTC. The chain is built from TRBV9 and TRBJ2-1; 9 nucleotides agree with TRBD2. J gave up 5 bases and V 4 bases, and 7 bases lay outside the gene matches. There are 15 residues in the CDR3. The germline V gene has CDR1 SGDLS and CDR2 YYNGEE.

The chain links TRBV28 to TRBJ2-7; 8 bases map to TRBD1. CDR3 length: 17 residues. Looked up from germline, CDR1 is MDHEN and CDR2 is SYDVKM. J lost 1 base, V lost 5 bases, and 13 bases had no gene match. CDR3 in amino acids: CASSPLGQGPLSYEQYF. The CDR3 DNA reads TGTGCCAGCAGTCCCCTCGGACAGGGCCCTCTATCCTACGAGCAGTACTTC. The complete variable domain, with remaining parts taken from reference TRBV28 and TRBJ2-7, reads DVKVTQSSRYLVKRTGEKVFLECVQDMDHENMFWYRQDPGLGLRLIYFSYDVKMKEKGDIPEGYSVSREKKERFSLILESASTNQTSMYLCASSPLGQGPLSYEQYFGPGTRLTVT.

J is TRBJ1-2 and V is TRBV4-1; 7 nucleotides line up with TRBD1. CDR1 and CDR2 (germline): MGHRA, YSYEKL. This CDR3 has 15 residues. J was trimmed by 8 bases and V by 3 bases; bases with no gene match: 12. The DNA of the CDR3 is TGCGCCAGCAGCCACCCCCTCGACAGGGCCCACGGCTACACCTTC. Its translation: CASSHPLDRAHGYTF.